This record covers a single TCR beta chain. Per the germline V gene, CDR1 is SNHLY and CDR2 is FYNNEI. Losses at the gene ends were 6 bases for V and 6 bases for J; bases not matched to a gene: 11. The CDR3 length is 15 residues. Original analysis: Reference gene primer amplification gave estimated nucleated cell counts. TCRdb's table, derived via immunoSEQ multiplex PCR, lists solely in-frame clones and lacks some. V and J calls and clone size are those listed in that table; D and trimming were worked out from the DNA. There are approximately 70,000 clones in the sample; approximately 87% occur only once, and 1% to 1.5% lies in the top ten. These data come from a study of blood T cell repertoires in COVID-19. Study details: Samples of COVID-19 (acute and convalescent) were obtained from the United States, Italy and Spain. T cells, B-cell-depleted T cells, or PBMCs supplied cDNA or gDNA.

The sequenced sample consisted of peripheral blood. The origin of this receptor is a woman aged 55 to 70 with acute or convalescent COVID-19. The rearrangement joins TRBV2 to TRBJ2-4; 7 positions agree with TRBD2. The CDR3 region is CASRGSRLAVNIQYF. CDR3 sequence (DNA): TGTGCCAGCAGGGGGTCGCGGCTAGCGGTAAACATTCAGTACTTC.